The entry below describes one T cell receptor beta chain. Using immunoSEQ multiplex PCR, the repertoire was profiled, and TCRdb retains in-frame clones only, with some absent. The sample yields more than 65,000 clones, 88% seen once. The entry originates in a study of OX40 agonist ivuxolimab in advanced cancers. Losses at the gene ends were 4 bases for V and 3 bases for J; bases not matched to a gene: 4. Germline V gene lookup returns CDR1 SGHRS and CDR2 YFSETQ. The CDR3 loop spans 14 amino acids. This clonotype was sampled from an adult with an advanced solid tumor such as melanoma, head and neck, liver or kidney cancer. The chain couples TRBV5-1 to TRBJ2-3; 8 positions agree with TRBD2. The source was CD4+ or CD8+ T cells sorted from blood, collected in a trial of the OX40 agonist ivuxolimab. Here the CDR3 reads CASSQGLGTDTQYF. The CDR3 nucleotides are TGCGCCAGCAGCCAGGGACTAGGGACAGATACGCAGTATTTT.